One sample yielded the 31 T cell receptor beta chains listed below, sequenced in a study of blood T cell repertoires in COVID-19. Some clones are missing from TCRdb's copy, which holds only in-frame ones; the method was immunoSEQ multiplex PCR. The data hold about 170,000 clones, with 80% to 90% observed a single time. The sequenced sample consisted of peripheral blood. The receptors originated from a woman in her seventies who had recovered from COVID-19.

The genes are TRBV28 and TRBJ2-7, with 9 positions matching TRBD2. Unmatched junction bases numbered 1, after V lost 2 bases and J lost 2 bases. The V gene's germline CDR1 is MDHEN and CDR2 SYDVKM. The CDR3 is made up of 14 amino acids. CDR3 in amino acids: CASSLAGGPYEQYF. CDR3 bases: TGTGCCAGCAGTTTAGCGGGAGGGCCCTACGAGCAGTACTTC.

The V call is TRBV5-1, the J call TRBJ1-5; 7 bases are a match to TRBD1. J was trimmed by 1 base and V by 7 bases; bases with no gene match: 5. Germline V gene data show CDR1 as SGHRS and CDR2 as YFSETQ. The CDR3 totals 14 residues. The CDR3 is CASGPGGSNQPQHF. DNA of the CDR3: TGCGCCAGCGGACCAGGGGGGAGCAATCAGCCCCAGCATTTT.

This clone was picked up one time. The chain couples TRBV6-5 to TRBJ2-3; 7 bases fit TRBD1. This CDR3 has 14 residues. Germline loops: CDR1 MNHEY, CDR2 SVGAGI. V lost 6 bases, J lost 1 base, and 4 bases stayed unmatched. This CDR3 is CASRQGSGTDTQYF. The DNA of the CDR3 is TGTGCCAGCAGACAGGGGTCTGGCACAGATACGCAGTATTTT.

Written as DNA, the CDR3 is TGTGCCAGCAGTCCTACAGGGGGCCAAGAGACCCAGTACTTC. It translates to CASSPTGGQETQYF. This chain links TRBV3-1 (or the pseudogene TRBV3-2) with TRBJ2-5; 8 bases agree with TRBD1. Per germline, CDR1 LGHDT and CDR2 YNNKEL (reference sequence). V was pared by 6 bases and J by 1 base, with 4 bases of the junction left unmatched. This CDR3 spans 14 amino acids.

The chain combines TRBV5-1 with TRBJ1-6; no reliable D call. V gave up 4 bases and J gave up 6 bases, with 11 bases separating them. CDR1 is SGHRS and CDR2 is YFSETQ in the germline V gene. This CDR3 is 14 amino acids long. CDR3 in DNA: TGCGCCAGCAGCCCCAACGGTCCTAATTCACCCCTCCACTTT. Translated, it gives CASSPNGPNSPLHF.

This chain uses TRBV5-1 with TRBJ2-1; 8 nucleotides match TRBD2. The length of the CDR3 is 16 residues. V shed 0 bases, J shed 4 bases, and the junction held 6 bases outside the gene matches. Germline V lookup: CDR1 SGHRS, CDR2 YFSETQ. The CDR3 protein is CASSLAPGLAYNEQFF. In DNA, the CDR3 is TGCGCCAGCAGCTTGGCCCCCGGACTAGCTTACAATGAGCAGTTCTTC.

The rearrangement links TRBV2 to TRBJ1-1; 9 nucleotides align to TRBD1. This CDR3 comprises 14 residues. The trim removed 6 bases at V and 6 bases at J, leaving 8 bases unmatched. CDR1 and CDR2 (germline): SNHLY, FYNNEI. CDR3 nucleotide sequence: TGTGCCAGCAGCCAAGACAGGGGGGTGTCTGAAGCTTTCTTT. Protein sequence: CASSQDRGVSEAFF.

This rearrangement joins TRBV19 to TRBJ2-5, with D uncertain. V shed 10 bases and J shed 5 bases, with 8 bases lying between them. CDR1 is LNHDA, CDR2 SQIVND, per germline (reference sequence). CDR3 size: 10 residues. The CDR3 DNA reads TGTGCCACCCAAGCGGAGACCCAGTACTTC. Amino acids: CATQAETQYF.

Concerning this clone itself: Additional DNA sequences in this sample encode the identical CDR3. The chain is built from TRBV18 and TRBJ1-6; weak D call: TRBD1 (5 bases). Germline V gene sequence: CDR1 KGHSH, CDR2 LQKENI. Trimming left V 3 bases short and J 2 bases short, with 8 bases between. The CDR3 is 15 amino acids. The CDR3 sequence: CASSPGGTYNSPLHF. In nucleotides, the CDR3 is TGTGCCAGCTCACCGGGGGGGACCTATAATTCACCCCTCCACTTT.

J is TRBJ2-1 and V is TRBV6-8, with 7 bases aligning to TRBD2. This CDR3 is built from 13 residues. V lost 7 bases, J lost 5 bases, and 5 bases stayed unmatched. From germline, CDR1 is MNHGY and CDR2 SAAAGT. CDR3 amino acids: CASTSGNDNEQFF. In DNA, the CDR3 is TGTGCCAGCACGAGCGGGAACGACAATGAGCAGTTCTTC.

There are many counts of this clone. J is TRBJ1-2 and V is TRBV6-1; D call uncertain. The germline V and J ends were trimmed by 1 base and 13 bases, with 13 bases remaining between them. The germline V gene encodes CDR1 MNHNS and CDR2 SASEGT. CDR3 size: 12 residues. The CDR3 DNA is TGTGCCAGCAGTGAAGTGGGCAGGTTGATCACCTTC. This encodes CASSEVGRLITF.

This clone was seen a handful of times. In DNA, the CDR3 is TGTGCCGCCGGAGGCGCAGCCATATATTTT. Protein product: CAAGGAAIYF. The V and J genes are TRBV10-3 and TRBJ1-3; D not certain. The CDR3 is made up of 10 amino acids. V lost 11 bases, J lost 11 bases, and 13 bases lay in between. Germline V gene lookup returns CDR1 ENHRY and CDR2 SYGVKD.

This chain joins TRBV9 and TRBJ2-7, with 8 bases identical to TRBD1. Germline V gives CDR1 SGDLS, CDR2 YYNGEE. The CDR3 sequence is 15 residues long. Trimming cost V 3 bases and J 2 bases; bases outside gene matches: 7. The CDR3 here is CASSAGQGSPYEQYF. The DNA of the CDR3 is TGTGCCAGCAGCGCTGGACAGGGTTCTCCCTACGAGCAGTACTTC.

The chain combines TRBV6-6 with TRBJ1-1, with a possible D match to TRBD1 (6 bases). V shed 2 bases and J shed 3 bases, with 16 bases lying between them. Per the germline V gene, CDR1 is MNHNY and CDR2 is SVGAGI (reference sequence). The CDR3 is 16 amino acids. The CDR3 sequence is CASSYVSIGGHTEAFF. DNA of the CDR3: TGTGCCAGCAGTTACGTTTCAATTGGGGGCCACACTGAAGCTTTCTTT.

This clone showed up many times. V and J are TRBV9 and TRBJ2-3, with 12 bases matching TRBD2. The germline V gene has CDR1 SGDLS and CDR2 YYNGEE. The CDR3 is 16 amino acids. Unmatched junction bases numbered 8, after V lost 4 bases and J lost 5 bases. In DNA form, the CDR3 reads TGTGCCAGCAGCCCCACCCTAGCGGGAGGGGGAGATACGCAGTATTTT. Protein sequence: CASSPTLAGGGDTQYF.

V is TRBV4-2 and J is TRBJ2-1; 13 bases map to TRBD2. This CDR3 is 16 amino acids long. J gave up 8 bases and V 0 bases, and 4 bases lay outside the gene matches. Germline values: CDR1 LGHNA, CDR2 YNFKEQ. The CDR3 here is CASSQELAGGGDEQFF. For the CDR3, the DNA is TGTGCCAGCAGCCAAGAACTAGCGGGAGGGGGGGATGAGCAGTTCTTC.

This clone was counted ten times or more. V and J are TRBV5-1 and TRBJ1-4; D is perhaps TRBD1 (5 bases). Trimming removed 1 base from V and 6 bases from J, with 16 bases in between. This CDR3 is 16 amino acids long. Germline CDR1 SGHRS, CDR2 YFSETQ. Here the CDR3 DNA reads TGCGCCAGCAGCTTGTCGGCAGGGCGGATCGATGAAAAACTGTTTTTT. Protein product: CASSLSAGRIDEKLFF. The full variable domain, its missing parts supplied by reference TRBV5-1 and TRBJ1-4, is KAGVTQTPRYLIKTRGQQVTLSCSPISGHRSVSWYQQTPGQGLQFLFEYFSETQRNKGNFPGRFSGRQFSNSRSEMNVSTLELGDSALYLCASSLSAGRIDEKLFFGSGTQLSVL.

The count of this clone is one. This sequence joins TRBV27 and TRBJ2-2; 8 nucleotides match TRBD1. Trimming at V came to 4 bases and at J to 2 bases, leaving 3 bases not matched to a gene. Germline-derived CDR1 and CDR2 are MNHEY and SMNVEV (reference sequence). The CDR3 runs to 15 residues. For the CDR3, the DNA is TGTGCCAGCAGTTACCAGGGGGCAAACACCGGGGAGCTGTTTTTT. Amino acids: CASSYQGANTGELFF.

The chain combines TRBV27 with TRBJ2-1, with 7 bases identical to TRBD1. The CDR3 length is 18 residues. Germline V CDR1 and CDR2: MNHEY, SMNVEV (reference sequence). V lost 3 bases to trimming and J lost 1 base; unmatched junction nucleotides: 12. The CDR3 sequence: CASSFFSQGGVSYNEQFF. The CDR3 nucleotides are TGTGCCAGCAGTTTCTTTTCCCAAGGGGGCGTATCCTACAATGAGCAGTTCTTC.

J is TRBJ2-3 and V is TRBV7-3; 14 positions agree with TRBD2. Germline V gene data show CDR1 as SGHTA and CDR2 as FQGTGA. J gave up 1 base and V 6 bases, and 6 bases lay outside the gene matches. The CDR3 consists of 17 residues. CDR3 in DNA: TGTGCCAGCAGGGGGGGACTAGCGGGAGCGGGCACAGATACGCAGTATTTT. This translates into CASRGGLAGAGTDTQYF. Based on the CDR3 plus reference TRBV7-3 and TRBJ2-3, the full variable domain is GAGVSQTPSNKVTEKGKYVELRCDPISGHTALYWYRQSLGQGPEFLIYFQGTGAADDSGLPNDRFFAVRPEGSVSTLKIQRTERGDSAVYLCASRGGLAGAGTDTQYFGPGTRLTVL.

The V gene is TRBV5-1, the J gene TRBJ1-3; the D gene is possibly TRBD1 (6 bases). Germline V lookup: CDR1 SGHRS, CDR2 YFSETQ. The CDR3 runs to 15 residues. V shed 3 bases and J shed 0 bases, with 10 bases lying between them. The CDR3 region has the DNA TGCGCCAGCAGCTCGGGACACCTCTCTGGAAACACCATATATTTT. Its protein is CASSSGHLSGNTIYF.

In DNA form, the CDR3 reads TGTGCCAGCAGCACCCCCGGGACACCCGGGGAGAATGAGCAGTTCTTC. Its translation: CASSTPGTPGENEQFF. The chain employs TRBV7-6 and TRBJ2-1, with a possible D match to TRBD1 (6 bases). The V and J ends lost 5 bases and 7 bases respectively, with 21 bases between them. In germline, CDR1 is SGHVS, CDR2 FNYEAQ. This CDR3 is 16 amino acids long.

The rearrangement links TRBV28 to TRBJ1-5; 12 bases agree with TRBD1. The germline V gene encodes CDR1 MDHEN and CDR2 SYDVKM. The CDR3 runs to 14 residues. The V segment lost 1 base and the J segment 16 bases; nucleotides outside the gene matches: 8. Written as DNA, the CDR3 is TGTGCCAGCAGTTTATCCCCCGGGACAGGGGGCCTACATTTT. Residues: CASSLSPGTGGLHF.

This clone appeared a few times. This sequence joins TRBV7-9 and TRBJ2-7, with 16 bases lining up with TRBD2. The CDR3 has 16 amino acids. Germline V gives CDR1 SEHNR, CDR2 FQNEAQ (reference sequence). V was clipped by 10 bases and J by 2 bases; unmatched bases: 8. CDR3 protein: CATAAGLAGGPYEQYF. In DNA form, the CDR3 reads TGTGCCACCGCCGCGGGACTAGCGGGGGGGCCCTACGAGCAGTACTTC.

The chain links TRBV7-2 to TRBJ1-1; tentative D call: TRBD1 (6 bases). The CDR3 is 15 residues long. The germline V gene encodes CDR1 SGHTA and CDR2 FQGNSA. The V gene lost 5 bases and the J gene lost 1 base, with 14 bases spanning the gap. In nucleotides, the CDR3 is TGTGCCAGCAGCCCCCACAGGGTCCCGAACACTGAAGCTTTCTTT. Its translation: CASSPHRVPNTEAFF.

V gene TRBV30 combines with J gene TRBJ2-5; TRBD2 agrees at 8 bases. With V trimmed by 0 bases and J by 5 bases, 11 bases remained unmatched. The CDR3 extends over 16 amino acids. Germline V gene lookup returns CDR1 GTSNPN and CDR2 SVGIG (reference sequence). The CDR3 DNA reads TGTGCCTGGAGTGTCGGGGCGGGGGGCAAGGGGGAGACCCAGTACTTC. It yields the protein CAWSVGAGGKGETQYF.

This rearrangement joins TRBV10-3 to TRBJ1-5; TRBD1 might be the D (6 bases). This CDR3 is built from 14 residues. With 0 bases removed from V and 8 bases from J, the gap between germline ends came to 11 bases. Germline CDR1 is ENHRY and CDR2 is SYGVKD. DNA of the CDR3: TGTGCCATCAGTGAGTCGCAGGGGAGGGAGCCCCAGCATTTT. It specifies CAISESQGREPQHF.

This clone occurred once. The chain joins TRBV7-3 to TRBJ2-1; D not certain. This CDR3 spans 11 amino acids. Trimming left V 5 bases short and J 8 bases short, with 7 bases between. CDR1 is SGHTA and CDR2 is FQGTGA in the germline V gene. In DNA form, the CDR3 reads TGTGCCAGCAGCCCCCCGGATGAGCAGTTCTTC. Translating gives CASSPPDEQFF.

The V call is TRBV3-1 (or the pseudogene TRBV3-2), the J call TRBJ1-4, with D possibly TRBD1 on 6 matching bases. Looked up from germline, CDR1 is LGHDT and CDR2 is YNNKEL (reference sequence). Trimming removed 1 base at V and 12 bases at J, with 15 bases between. The CDR3 runs to 14 residues. The CDR3 is CASSQAAAPGELFF. The CDR3 DNA reads TGTGCCAGCAGCCAAGCGGCGGCCCCAGGGGAACTGTTTTTT.

This clone was recorded a few times. V is TRBV5-1 and J is TRBJ1-1; no definite D call. Between the trimmed V and J ends, which lost 4 bases and 1 base, there was a span of 11 bases. The germline gives CDR1 SGHRS, CDR2 YFSETQ. The CDR3 sequence is 14 residues long. For the CDR3, the DNA is TGCGCCAGCAGCAGGAGGTGGGGGAACACTGAAGCTTTCTTT. Translated, it gives CASSRRWGNTEAFF. The full variable domain, rest sourced from reference TRBV5-1 and TRBJ1-1, is KAGVTQTPRYLIKTRGQQVTLSCSPISGHRSVSWYQQTPGQGLQFLFEYFSETQRNKGNFPGRFSGRQFSNSRSEMNVSTLELGDSALYLCASSRRWGNTEAFFGQGTRLTVV.

This chain links TRBV2 with TRBJ2-1; 7 bases fit TRBD2. CDR1 and CDR2 from the germline V gene are SNHLY and FYNNEI. V lost 6 bases to trimming and J lost 6 bases; unmatched junction nucleotides: 8. The CDR3 extends over 14 amino acids. For the CDR3, the DNA is TGTGCCAGCAGCCCGACCCGACTAGCCAATGAGCAGTTCTTC. Encoded protein: CASSPTRLANEQFF.